The next 29 T cell receptor beta chains were all read from a single sample in a study of metastatic and nonmetastatic thyroid tumors. No treatment had been given to any patient before thyroid surgery. TCRdb reprocessed the PCR reads via MiXCR. The table records some 15,000 clones, approximately 3.8% of them present only once. Sequencing was done on a sample of tumor tissue. These receptors came from a female donor with papillary thyroid cancer or a benign thyroid nodule (not recorded which). Some clones in this sample may be carry-over from other donors' samples.

In its sample, this clone was seen a few times. This sequence joins TRBV28 and TRBJ2-1; 10 nucleotides match TRBD2. V was pared by 3 bases and J by 2 bases, with 4 bases of the junction left unmatched. Germline values: CDR1 MDHEN, CDR2 SYDVKM. The CDR3 has 16 amino acids. CDR3 nucleotide sequence: TGTGCCAGCAGTTTTCCCCTAGCGGGAGCCTACAATGAGCAGTTCTTC. Its protein is CASSFPLAGAYNEQFF.

The CDR3: CASRGQGEQYF. CDR3 sequence (DNA): TGTGCCAGCAGAGGGCAGGGGGAGCAGTACTTC. This rearrangement joins TRBV2 to TRBJ2-7, with a weak D call TRBD1 (6 bases). Trimming shortened V by 6 bases and J by 7 bases, and 10 bases separated the two germline ends. Per the germline V gene, CDR1 is SNHLY and CDR2 is FYNNEI. The CDR3 loop spans 11 amino acids. The whole variable domain, remainder taken from reference TRBV2 and TRBJ2-7, is EPEVTQTPSHQVTQMGQEVILRCVPISNHLYFYWYRQILGQKVEFLVSFYNNEISEKSEIFDDQFSVERPDGSNFTLKIRSTKLEDSAMYFCASRGQGEQYFGPGTRLTVT.

This clone was detected many times. V gene TRBV28 combines with J gene TRBJ2-7; D ambiguous. Germline values: CDR1 MDHEN, CDR2 SYDVKM. V shed 6 bases and J shed 2 bases, with 14 bases lying between them. The CDR3 contains 14 residues. Here the CDR3 reads CASSPPNSAYEQYF. In DNA, the CDR3 is TGTGCCAGCAGCCCCCCCAACTCAGCCTACGAGCAGTACTTC.

The chain has TRBV6-1 and TRBJ2-7; D is possibly TRBD1 (5 bases). The CDR3 has 14 amino acids. V was cut by 1 base and J by 0 bases, with 7 bases left in between. Germline-derived CDR1 and CDR2 are MNHNS and SASEGT. In nucleotides, the CDR3 is TGTGCCAGCAGTGAAGGGGGCGCCTCCTACGAGCAGTACTTC. Its protein product is CASSEGGASYEQYF.

The chain has TRBV7-2 and TRBJ2-6; 7 nucleotides align to TRBD2. This CDR3 is built from 17 residues. V gave up 1 base and J gave up 0 bases; unmatched junction bases: 3. Germline V gene lookup returns CDR1 SGHTA and CDR2 FQGNSA. The CDR3 DNA reads TGTGCCAGCAGCTTAGGGGGGGGGAGCTCTGGGGCCAACGTCCTGACTTTC. Its translation: CASSLGGGSSGANVLTF.

This clone was seen only a few times. This chain links TRBV19 with TRBJ1-1; D unresolved. The CDR3 sequence is 14 residues long. Trimming left V 0 bases short and J 1 base short, with 6 bases between. In germline, CDR1 is LNHDA, CDR2 SQIVND (reference sequence). CDR3 sequence (DNA): TGTGCCAGTAGTATAGATTGGCGGAACACTGAAGCTTTCTTT. Translating gives CASSIDWRNTEAFF.

The V call is TRBV6-1, the J call TRBJ2-1, with D maybe TRBD2 (5 bases). Deletions cut 5 bases from V and 9 bases from J, with 8 bases between. This CDR3 region has 11 residues. Germline CDR1 MNHNS, CDR2 SASEGT. The CDR3 region is CASSQRSEQFF. CDR3 sequence (DNA): TGTGCCAGCAGTCAGCGGTCTGAGCAGTTCTTC.

This clone was counted between two and nine times. The V and J genes are TRBV7-2 and TRBJ1-2; no clear D. Germline V gene lookup returns CDR1 SGHTA and CDR2 FQGNSA. The CDR3 length is 14 residues. Deletions cut 5 bases from V and 7 bases from J, with 17 bases between. The DNA for the CDR3 is TGTGCCAGCAGCCCTAGCTTTGGGAATGCTGGCTACACCTTC. This sequence encodes CASSPSFGNAGYTF.

This clone was counted a few times. This chain connects TRBV6-1 to TRBJ2-2; D not certain. V gave up 10 bases and J gave up 8 bases, with 5 bases separating them. This CDR3 has 9 residues. Germline V lookup: CDR1 MNHNS, CDR2 SASEGT. This chain's CDR3 is CATGGELFF. The CDR3 bases are TGTGCCACCGGAGGGGAGCTGTTTTTT.

The chain joins TRBV6-1 to TRBJ2-7; 8 bases line up with TRBD1. Germline V gene lookup returns CDR1 MNHNS and CDR2 SASEGT. CDR3 length: 17 residues. V dropped 4 bases and J dropped 9; count of bases not matched to a gene: 20. The CDR3 loop reads CASSGTGYGLVVLGQYF. In DNA form, the CDR3 reads TGTGCCAGCAGTGGGACAGGGTACGGTTTGGTAGTTTTAGGGCAGTACTTC.

A few counts support this clone. The gene calls are TRBV6-1 and TRBJ1-2; 8 nucleotides match TRBD1. The junction had 8 bases not matched to a gene; V was cut back by 6 bases and J by 5 bases. Germline values: CDR1 MNHNS, CDR2 SASEGT. The CDR3 loop spans 14 amino acids. CDR3 coding DNA: TGTGCCAGCAGGCCGGGACAGGATATATATGGCTACACCTTC. Protein product: CASRPGQDIYGYTF.

V gene TRBV12-3 or TRBV12-4 combines with J gene TRBJ1-2; D possibly corresponds to TRBD1 (6 bases). Between the trimmed V and J ends, which lost 4 bases and 7 bases, there was a span of 16 bases. The CDR3 covers 14 residues. The CDR3 bases are TGTGCCAGCAGTTCGCTATCGACAGGTACTGGCTACACCTTC. It encodes CASSSLSTGTGYTF.

This clone was observed a handful of times. The chain uses TRBV19 and TRBJ1-5; D remains unclear. The CDR3 extends over 16 amino acids. V was pared by 7 bases and J by 2 bases, with 18 bases between. In germline, CDR1 is LNHDA, CDR2 SQIVND (reference sequence). CDR3 residues: CASTKGLLVGNQPQHF. The CDR3 DNA reads TGTGCCAGTACTAAGGGTCTCCTTGTCGGCAATCAGCCCCAGCATTTT.

This clone came up a few times. J is TRBJ2-1 and V is TRBV7-9; the D gene is possibly TRBD2 (5 bases). Germline assignment: CDR1 SEHNR and CDR2 FQNEAQ (reference sequence). V was trimmed by 4 bases and J by 8 bases, leaving 9 bases between them. This CDR3 spans 12 amino acids. As DNA, the CDR3 is TGTGCCAGCAGCTCGAAGAGGGATGAGCAGTTCTTC. This sequence encodes CASSSKRDEQFF.

This clone showed up just a few times. The V and J genes are TRBV20-1 and TRBJ2-1; D is uncertain. CDR1 is DFQATT, CDR2 SNEGSKA, per germline (reference sequence). The V end was cut by 3 bases, the J end by 3 bases, with 12 bases between. There are 14 residues in the CDR3. Here the CDR3 DNA reads TGCAGTGCTAGGATTCCGGACCGCTACAATGAGCAGTTCTTC. This encodes CSARIPDRYNEQFF.

This clone occurred a few times. For the CDR3, the DNA is TGTGCCAGCAGTGAACGACTAGCGGGAGCAGATACGCAGTATTTT. Its translation: CASSERLAGADTQYF. V and J are TRBV2 and TRBJ2-3; 12 bases line up with TRBD2. From germline, CDR1 is SNHLY and CDR2 FYNNEI. CDR3 length: 15 amino acids. With V trimmed by 2 bases and J by 4 bases, 1 base remained unmatched.

About this clone itself: The junction departs from germline at one end; a sequencing error may be responsible. The chain employs TRBV10-1 and TRBJ2-1; no definite D call. The germline V gene has CDR1 WNHNN and CDR2 SYGVQD (reference sequence). The CDR3 is 17 amino acids. The CDR3 protein is CSSSESVVGRTHNEQFF. The CDR3 DNA sequence: TGCTCCAGCAGTGAGTCGGTCGTCGGCAGGACCCACAATGAGCAGTTCTTC.

The table lists this clone with a few counts. This sequence joins TRBV6-9 and TRBJ2-7; possibly TRBD1 for D (6 bases). Trimming shortened V by 3 bases and J by 5 bases, and 14 bases separated the two germline ends. CDR3 length equals 14 residues. Germline assignment: CDR1 MNHGY and CDR2 SVAAGI. For the CDR3, the DNA is TGTGCCAGCAGTTACCTGACGACAGGCGACGAGCAGTACTTC. Encoded protein: CASSYLTTGDEQYF.

The rearrangement links TRBV19 to TRBJ2-7; a weak D match, TRBD2 (5 bases). Trimming removed 7 bases from V and 0 bases from J, with 13 bases in between. Germline loops: CDR1 LNHDA, CDR2 SQIVND (reference sequence). This CDR3 is 14 amino acids long. This CDR3 is CASKASWSSYEQYF. The CDR3 coding sequence is TGTGCCAGTAAGGCTAGCTGGAGCTCCTACGAGCAGTACTTC.

In this sample, this clone turned up a few times. This sequence joins TRBV6-2 or TRBV6-3 and TRBJ2-1; maybe TRBD2 (5 bases). CDR1 is MNHEY and CDR2 is SVGEGT in the germline V gene. The CDR3 extends over 15 amino acids. Trimming took off 2 bases at V and 6 bases at J, with 14 bases between the two ends. The CDR3: CASSYGRGPRNEQFF. In DNA form, the CDR3 reads TGTGCCAGCAGTTACGGCCGGGGTCCACGCAATGAGCAGTTCTTC.

This clone was recorded a few times. The chain uses TRBV6-1 and TRBJ2-3; perhaps TRBD1 as D (5 bases). The CDR3 consists of 14 residues. V was clipped by 1 base and J by 4 bases, with 9 bases between them. Germline CDR1 is MNHNS and CDR2 is SASEGT. CDR3 loop: CASSEGTPADTQYF. CDR3 DNA: TGTGCCAGCAGTGAAGGGACACCAGCAGATACGCAGTATTTT.

The gene calls are TRBV28 and TRBJ1-5, with D unresolved. V lost 3 bases and J 5 bases, leaving 11 bases between the germline ends. The CDR3 has 14 amino acids. From germline, CDR1 is MDHEN and CDR2 SYDVKM. DNA for the CDR3: TGTGCCAGCAGTTTTCGGGAGGAGCATCAGCCCCAGCATTTT. It codes for CASSFREEHQPQHF.

The chain employs TRBV19 and TRBJ2-3, with D possibly TRBD1 on 6 matching bases. Trimming stripped 8 bases from V and 6 bases from J, with 9 bases between. The CDR3 length is 11 residues. Germline-derived CDR1 and CDR2 are LNHDA and SQIVND (reference sequence). CDR3 bases: TGTGCCAGTGGACAGTTCGATACGCAGTATTTT. Translated, it gives CASGQFDTQYF. The full variable domain, rest sourced from reference TRBV19 and TRBJ2-3, is DGGITQSPKYLFRKEGQNVTLSCEQNLNHDAMYWYRQDPGQGLRLIYYSQIVNDFQKGDIAEGYSVSREKKESFPLTVTSAQKNPTAFYLCASGQFDTQYFGPGTRLTVL.

The chain is built from TRBV6-1 and TRBJ2-7; D possibly corresponds to TRBD1 (6 bases). Germline V gene sequence: CDR1 MNHNS, CDR2 SASEGT. V was trimmed by 3 bases and J by 2 bases, leaving 8 bases between them. The CDR3 contains 13 residues. Written as DNA, the CDR3 is TGTGCCAGCAGTGAGGGGGCACCCTACGAGCAGTACTTC. This gives the protein CASSEGAPYEQYF.

This clone has only a few counts. The rearrangement links TRBV5-6 to TRBJ2-1; D gene unclear. The germline V gene encodes CDR1 SGHDT and CDR2 YYEEEE. The CDR3 totals 14 residues. V was cut by 0 bases and J by 6 bases, with 10 bases left in between. CDR3 residues: CASSLGSVANEQFF. Written as DNA, the CDR3 is TGTGCCAGCAGCTTGGGGTCGGTCGCCAATGAGCAGTTCTTC.

The chain joins TRBV6-2 or TRBV6-3 to TRBJ2-1, with D possibly being TRBD2 (5 bases). CDR3 size: 12 residues. The germline gives CDR1 MNHEY, CDR2 SVGEGT. The V end was cut by 8 bases, the J end by 3 bases, with 8 bases between. The CDR3 sequence: CASGECYNEQFF. CDR3 DNA sequence: TGTGCCAGCGGGGAGTGCTACAATGAGCAGTTCTTC.

This chain links TRBV20-1 with TRBJ2-7, with 8 bases that match TRBD1. V trimming: 6 bases; J trimming: 3 bases; junction bases outside the gene matches: 7. The CDR3 totals 13 residues. Germline V lookup: CDR1 DFQATT, CDR2 SNEGSKA (reference sequence). The CDR3 reads CSAPQGARYEQYF. The CDR3 nucleotides are TGCAGTGCACCTCAGGGGGCCCGCTACGAGCAGTACTTC.

By share, this clone ranks as medium-sized. The chain has TRBV7-2 and TRBJ2-7, with 7 bases aligning to TRBD1. The germline V gene encodes CDR1 SGHTA and CDR2 FQGNSA. Trimming removed 3 bases from V and 6 bases from J; junction bases left unmatched: 5. This CDR3 is built from 13 residues. The CDR3 nucleotides are TGTGCCAGCAGCTTCGACACAGGGGCCGAGCAGTACTTC. It translates to CASSFDTGAEQYF.

Within the sample, this clone is medium-sized. The CDR3 nucleotides are TGTGCCAGCAGCTCTTTCTGGGCCTACAATGAGCAGTTCTTC. It specifies CASSSFWAYNEQFF. V gene TRBV5-5 combines with J gene TRBJ2-1, with unresolved D. The CDR3 is made up of 14 amino acids. V was pared by 3 bases and J by 2 bases, with 9 bases between. Germline CDR1 is SGHKS and CDR2 is YYEKEE (reference sequence). The full variable domain, completed using reference TRBV5-5 and TRBJ2-1, is DAGVTQSPTHLIKTRGQQVTLRCSPISGHKSVSWYQQVLGQGPQFIFQYYEKEERGRGNFPDRFSARQFPNYSSELNVNALLLGDSALYLCASSSFWAYNEQFFGPGTRLTVL.